A selection of T cell receptor beta chains follows, all from one sample in a study of shared clonotypes between healthy human individuals. Data came from immunoSEQ multiplex PCR; TCRdb stores just in-frame clones and leaves some out. The profile shows approximately 2.5 million clones, just over 90% of them singletons. Sequencing input: naive CD4+ T cells sorted from blood. The receptors originated from a young man in good health. The CDR3 runs from the conserved cysteine through the conserved F or W. Each record gives: clone size, J gene, CDR3 length, D gene, V gene, CDR3 DNA, CDR3 protein. D genes are given only for firm matches. Only some rows state a clone size, as once, few, many or a class for expanded clones.

abundance: .; j_gene: TRBJ2-7; len: 14; d_gene: .; v_gene: TRBV6-6; CDR3nt: TGTGCCAGCAGCTGGGGGAGAGGACCCTACGAGCAGTACTTC; CDR3aa: CASSWGRGPYEQYF
abundance: few; j_gene: TRBJ1-6; len: 15; d_gene: .; v_gene: TRBV19; CDR3nt: TGTGCCAGTAGTTCCTCTTCGGGACATGATTCACCCCTCCACTTT; CDR3aa: CASSSSSGHDSPLHF
abundance: .; j_gene: TRBJ2-3; len: 15; d_gene: .; v_gene: TRBV10-1; CDR3nt: TGCGCCAGCAGTGAGCACACAGGGTTCACAGATACGCAGTATTTT; CDR3aa: CASSEHTGFTDTQYF
abundance: .; j_gene: TRBJ1-6; len: 16; d_gene: .; v_gene: TRBV19; CDR3nt: TGTGCCAGTAGTATAGAGGACGGCGGTGTGTATTCACCCCTCCACTTT; CDR3aa: CASSIEDGGVYSPLHF
abundance: .; j_gene: TRBJ1-5; len: 13; d_gene: .; v_gene: TRBV19; CDR3nt: TGTGCCAGTAAAGGGGAAAGCAATCAGCCCCAGCATTTT; CDR3aa: CASKGESNQPQHF
abundance: .; j_gene: TRBJ2-7; len: 14; d_gene: .; v_gene: TRBV19; CDR3nt: TGTGCCAGTAGTGCACTAGTGACCGGCTACGAGCAGTACTTC; CDR3aa: CASSALVTGYEQYF
abundance: once; j_gene: TRBJ1-2; len: 14; d_gene: .; v_gene: TRBV19; CDR3nt: TGTGCCAGTACCCAAACAGGGATTAACTATGGCTACACCTTC; CDR3aa: CASTQTGINYGYTF
abundance: .; j_gene: TRBJ1-2; len: 17; d_gene: TRBD1; v_gene: TRBV19; CDR3nt: TGTGCCAGTAGTATCGGCCGACAGGGGAGTTCCTTATTTGGTTACACCTTC; CDR3aa: CASSIGRQGSSLFGYTF
abundance: .; j_gene: TRBJ2-3; len: 16; d_gene: TRBD2; v_gene: TRBV29-1; CDR3nt: TGCAGCGTTGCCCCACGACTAGCGGGGGCCGGGGATACGCAGTATTTT; CDR3aa: CSVAPRLAGAGDTQYF
abundance: .; j_gene: TRBJ2-5; len: 13; d_gene: .; v_gene: TRBV5-1; CDR3nt: TGCGCCAGCAGCTTGGTTCCACGGGAGACCCAGTACTTC; CDR3aa: CASSLVPRETQYF
abundance: .; j_gene: TRBJ1-5; len: 15; d_gene: .; v_gene: TRBV2; CDR3nt: TGTGCCAGCAGTGAAGCACAGGGAAGCAATCAGCCCCAGCATTTT; CDR3aa: CASSEAQGSNQPQHF
abundance: .; j_gene: TRBJ2-5; len: 14; d_gene: .; v_gene: TRBV5-4; CDR3nt: TGTGCCAGCAGCTTGTCTAGCCACCAAGAGACCCAGTACTTC; CDR3aa: CASSLSSHQETQYF
abundance: once; j_gene: TRBJ2-2; len: 13; d_gene: .; v_gene: TRBV18; CDR3nt: TGTGCCAGCTCTCTTCCTGGGGCCGGGGAGCTGTTTTTT; CDR3aa: CASSLPGAGELFF
abundance: .; j_gene: TRBJ2-7; len: 15; d_gene: .; v_gene: TRBV5-4; CDR3nt: TGTGCCAGCACCAATTCGGGGCGTGGACCCTACGAGCAGTACTTC; CDR3aa: CASTNSGRGPYEQYF
abundance: .; j_gene: TRBJ2-7; len: 12; d_gene: .; v_gene: TRBV10-3; CDR3nt: TGTGCCATCAGTGCAGGGGCCTACGAGCAGTACTTC; CDR3aa: CAISAGAYEQYF
abundance: .; j_gene: TRBJ2-2; len: 14; d_gene: .; v_gene: TRBV28; CDR3nt: TGTGCCACCCAGGGGAGTGGGAACACCGGGGAGCTGTTTTTT; CDR3aa: CATQGSGNTGELFF
abundance: .; j_gene: TRBJ2-3; len: 15; d_gene: TRBD2; v_gene: TRBV5-1; CDR3nt: TGCGCCAGCAGCTCTGGACTAGCTGGCACAGATACGCAGTATTTT; CDR3aa: CASSSGLAGTDTQYF
abundance: .; j_gene: TRBJ2-2; len: 15; d_gene: TRBD1; v_gene: TRBV7-9; CDR3nt: TGTGCCAGCAGCTTAGAACAGGGGTACACCGGGGAGCTGTTTTTT; CDR3aa: CASSLEQGYTGELFF
abundance: .; j_gene: TRBJ2-5; len: 14; d_gene: .; v_gene: TRBV5-4; CDR3nt: TGTGCCAGCAGCTTGGACCAGGCTCAAGAGACCCAGTACTTC; CDR3aa: CASSLDQAQETQYF
abundance: few; j_gene: TRBJ1-2; len: 11; d_gene: .; v_gene: TRBV30; CDR3nt: TGTGCCTCTACAGGGTACCATGGCTACACCTTC; CDR3aa: CASTGYHGYTF
abundance: .; j_gene: TRBJ1-1; len: 16; d_gene: TRBD1; v_gene: TRBV28; CDR3nt: TGTGCCAGCAGTTCCCCATCGTTGGGACAGGGAGCTGAAGCTTTCTTT; CDR3aa: CASSSPSLGQGAEAFF
abundance: once; j_gene: TRBJ2-3; len: 15; d_gene: .; v_gene: TRBV5-8; CDR3nt: TGTGCCAGCAGCTTTTTGACATATAGCACAGATACGCAGTATTTT; CDR3aa: CASSFLTYSTDTQYF
abundance: .; j_gene: TRBJ1-5; len: 13; d_gene: .; v_gene: TRBV6-1; CDR3nt: TGTGCCTGTCGCAACCGACAGAATCAGCCCCAGCATTTT; CDR3aa: CACRNRQNQPQHF
abundance: .; j_gene: TRBJ2-3; len: 12; d_gene: .; v_gene: TRBV7-2; CDR3nt: TGTGCCAGCAGACAGGGTGGAGATACGCAGTATTTT; CDR3aa: CASRQGGDTQYF
abundance: .; j_gene: TRBJ1-3; len: 15; d_gene: .; v_gene: TRBV28; CDR3nt: TGTGCCAGCAGTTCAACAGGCGTAGATGGAAACACCATATATTTT; CDR3aa: CASSSTGVDGNTIYF
abundance: .; j_gene: TRBJ2-7; len: 14; d_gene: .; v_gene: TRBV18; CDR3nt: TGTGCCAGCTCACCCGGGGGGCCTGACTACGAGCAGTACTTC; CDR3aa: CASSPGGPDYEQYF
abundance: .; j_gene: TRBJ2-7; len: 14; d_gene: TRBD1; v_gene: TRBV23-1; CDR3nt: TGCGCCAGCACATACGGCCAGGGGGTAGGCGAGCAGTACTTC; CDR3aa: CASTYGQGVGEQYF
abundance: .; j_gene: TRBJ2-5; len: 12; d_gene: TRBD2; v_gene: TRBV30; CDR3nt: TGTGCCTGGGGGGGAGGGGCAGAGACCCAGTACTTC; CDR3aa: CAWGGGAETQYF
abundance: .; j_gene: TRBJ2-5; len: 16; d_gene: .; v_gene: TRBV9; CDR3nt: TGTGCCAGCAGCCCCCTACCTATGACAGGGAGGGAGACCCAGTACTTC; CDR3aa: CASSPLPMTGRETQYF
abundance: .; j_gene: TRBJ2-2; len: 16; d_gene: TRBD2; v_gene: TRBV10-3; CDR3nt: TGTGCCATCAGGGGGACTAGCGGGGGGAACACCGGGGAGCTGTTTTTT; CDR3aa: CAIRGTSGGNTGELFF
abundance: .; j_gene: TRBJ2-1; len: 13; d_gene: .; v_gene: TRBV9; CDR3nt: TGTGCCAGCAGCGTAAGGGGGTTAAATGAGCAGTTCTTC; CDR3aa: CASSVRGLNEQFF
abundance: .; j_gene: TRBJ2-2; len: 16; d_gene: TRBD2; v_gene: TRBV9; CDR3nt: TGTGCCAGCAGCGTAGGAGCGGGGGTTAACACCGGGGAGCTGTTTTTT; CDR3aa: CASSVGAGVNTGELFF
abundance: .; j_gene: TRBJ1-4; len: 15; d_gene: .; v_gene: TRBV11-2; CDR3nt: TGTGCCAGCAGCTTAGATCGGGGTTATGATGAAAAACTGTTTTTT; CDR3aa: CASSLDRGYDEKLFF
abundance: .; j_gene: TRBJ1-2; len: 17; d_gene: .; v_gene: TRBV14; CDR3nt: TGTGCCAGCAGCCCGATTAATGTTGGACTGCCCGAAAGGGGCTACACCTTC; CDR3aa: CASSPINVGLPERGYTF
abundance: .; j_gene: TRBJ1-2; len: 15; d_gene: .; v_gene: TRBV18; CDR3nt: TGTGCCAGCTCACCAAATGTACAGCCAAACTATGGCTACACCTTC; CDR3aa: CASSPNVQPNYGYTF
abundance: .; j_gene: TRBJ1-5; len: 16; d_gene: .; v_gene: TRBV5-1; CDR3nt: TGCGCCAGCAGCGAGGGAGGGACGGATAGCAATCAGCCCCAGCATTTT; CDR3aa: CASSEGGTDSNQPQHF
abundance: .; j_gene: TRBJ2-2; len: 15; d_gene: .; v_gene: TRBV18; CDR3nt: TGTGCCAGCTCACCGTACTCTGAGCCGGCCGGGGAGCTGTTTTTT; CDR3aa: CASSPYSEPAGELFF
abundance: .; j_gene: TRBJ2-7; len: 16; d_gene: .; v_gene: TRBV4-1; CDR3nt: TGCGCCAGCAGCCCAGGGACTTTAGGGACTGGCGGTGAGCAGTACTTC; CDR3aa: CASSPGTLGTGGEQYF
abundance: .; j_gene: TRBJ2-3; len: 15; d_gene: TRBD2; v_gene: TRBV2; CDR3nt: TGTGCCAGCAGTGAAGGCCTAGCGGGACCCCTCCCGCAGTATTTT; CDR3aa: CASSEGLAGPLPQYF
abundance: .; j_gene: TRBJ2-3; len: 17; d_gene: .; v_gene: TRBV7-8; CDR3nt: TGTGCCAGCAGCCGCGGCTGGGTCCTACAACTCACAGATACGCAGTATTTT; CDR3aa: CASSRGWVLQLTDTQYF
abundance: .; j_gene: TRBJ2-1; len: 17; d_gene: .; v_gene: TRBV7-7; CDR3nt: TGTGCTAGCAGCTTAGCCTACACTGGAGGGGCCTACAATGAGCAGTTCTTC; CDR3aa: CASSLAYTGGAYNEQFF
abundance: .; j_gene: TRBJ2-1; len: 14; d_gene: .; v_gene: TRBV2; CDR3nt: TGTGCCAAAGGGGGGATCCGAGGAAACAATGAGCAGTTCTTC; CDR3aa: CAKGGIRGNNEQFF
abundance: .; j_gene: TRBJ2-5; len: 14; d_gene: TRBD2; v_gene: TRBV5-4; CDR3nt: TGTGCCAGCAGCTTGGAAAGCGGGAGGGAGACCCAGTACTTC; CDR3aa: CASSLESGRETQYF
abundance: .; j_gene: TRBJ1-4; len: 15; d_gene: .; v_gene: TRBV5-4; CDR3nt: TGTGCCAGCAGCTCCTCCGGTGGGGCTAATGAAAAACTGTTTTTT; CDR3aa: CASSSSGGANEKLFF
abundance: .; j_gene: TRBJ2-3; len: 16; d_gene: .; v_gene: TRBV18; CDR3nt: TGTGCCAGCTCACTTTCGGACCTAGCTAGCACAGATACGCAGTATTTT; CDR3aa: CASSLSDLASTDTQYF
abundance: .; j_gene: TRBJ1-1; len: 15; d_gene: .; v_gene: TRBV10-3; CDR3nt: TGTGCCATCAGTGAGGCCTGGGCGGGGAACACTGAAGCTTTCTTT; CDR3aa: CAISEAWAGNTEAFF
abundance: .; j_gene: TRBJ2-2; len: 14; d_gene: TRBD1; v_gene: TRBV30; CDR3nt: TGTGCCTGGAGAGGGACAGGGGTAACCGGGGAGCTGTTTTTT; CDR3aa: CAWRGTGVTGELFF